This T cell receptor beta chain is drawn from a study of radiation and T cells in renal cell carcinoma. Turning to the study itself: Nephrectomy followed 15 Gy stereotactic body radiation by 4 weeks.

The CDR3 runs to 15 residues. Trimming shortened V by 2 bases and J by 4 bases, and 14 bases separated the two germline ends. Germline-derived CDR1 and CDR2 are SGHTA and FQGNSA. Regarding time point: blood 2 weeks post-SBRT. Described treatment: 15 Gy SBRT to primary tumor, nephrectomy 4 weeks later. After SBRT, blood was collected at 2 and 4 weeks, plus baseline. Repertoires were generated with immunoSEQ multiplex PCR, while TCRdb's copy carries only in-frame clones and drops some. Of about 150,000 clones listed, 80% to 90% were seen once; the top ten hold roughly 13%. Material: blood, obtained from a patient whose treatment included radiotherapy and nephrectomy. This chain uses TRBV7-2 with TRBJ1-2; perhaps TRBD1 as D (5 bases). The sequence derives from a woman aged 45 to 65 with renal cell carcinoma. As DNA, the CDR3 is TGTGCCAGCAGCTTAACCCTGGGGGTAGGCTATGGCTACACCTTC. Residues: CASSLTLGVGYGYTF.